This TCR beta chain was recovered during a study of T cell clonotyping in hematopoietic cell transplantation. The CDR3 has 15 amino acids. The germline CDR1 and CDR2 sequences are LNHDA and SQIVND (reference sequence). The V end lost 5 bases, the J end lost 5 bases, and 16 bases lay between the germline ends. TCRdb keeps only in-frame clones here, not all; method: immunoSEQ multiplex PCR. The sample has approximately 44,000 clones; roughly 96% are singletons. Sequencing was carried out using peripheral blood mononuclear cells. The chain combines TRBV19 with TRBJ1-5; the D gene is possibly TRBD1 (6 bases). This receptor was taken from a man younger than 45 in good health. Some clones in this sample may be carry-over from other donors' samples. The CDR3 region is CASSSDTTGYQPQHF. The DNA for the CDR3 is TGTGCCAGTAGTTCGGACACGACAGGTTATCAGCCCCAGCATTTT.